These T cell receptor beta chains were read from a single sample in a study of blood T cell repertoires in COVID-19. Using immunoSEQ multiplex PCR, the repertoire was profiled, and TCRdb retains in-frame clones only, with some absent. The sample yields hundreds of thousands of clones, 82% seen once. What was sequenced was peripheral blood. The receptors shown here come from a woman older than 75 with acute or convalescent COVID-19. Both conserved end residues are part of each CDR3. The D gene is left open where the match is weak. Clone sizes are given selectively: once, few, many, or a class where the clone is expanded.

j_gene,d_gene,v_gene,abundance,len,CDR3aa,CDR3nt
TRBJ2-3,TRBD1,TRBV5-4,NA,17,CASSLAVGTGHTDTQYF,TGTGCCAGCAGCTTGGCCGTTGGGACAGGGCACACAGATACGCAGTATTTT
TRBJ2-1,NA,TRBV7-9,NA,15,CASSLTPGDYNEQFF,TGTGCCAGCAGCTTAACCCCAGGGGACTACAATGAGCAGTTCTTC
TRBJ1-1,TRBD1,TRBV5-1,NA,15,CASGLGDNRGTEAFF,TGCGCCAGCGGCTTGGGGGATAACAGGGGTACTGAAGCTTTCTTT
TRBJ2-6,NA,TRBV6-6,NA,18,CASSLTGPFTSGANVLTF,TGTGCCAGCAGTCTCACTGGGCCGTTCACCTCTGGGGCCAACGTCCTGACTTTC
TRBJ1-2,NA,TRBV14,NA,14,CASSRQGKNYGYTF,TGTGCCAGCAGCCGGCAGGGCAAGAACTATGGCTACACCTTC
TRBJ1-1,NA,TRBV24-1,few,13,CATSVGGSTEAFF,TGTGCCACCAGTGTCGGAGGGAGCACTGAAGCTTTCTTT
TRBJ1-1,NA,TRBV21-1,NA,18,CASSKDVVGGHNNTEAFF,TGTGCCAGCAGCAAAGACGTCGTGGGAGGGCACAATAACACTGAAGCTTTCTTT
TRBJ1-5,TRBD1,TRBV27,once,17,CASRSVTTGWSVQPQHF,TGTGCCAGCCGCAGTGTAACGACAGGGTGGTCGGTTCAGCCCCAGCATTTT
TRBJ1-5,TRBD1,TRBV10-3,NA,16,CAISDSGQGMNQPQHF,TGTGCCATCAGTGATTCAGGACAGGGTATGAATCAGCCCCAGCATTTT
TRBJ1-1,NA,TRBV19,once,14,CASSRWGTNTEAFF,TGTGCCAGCTCAAGGTGGGGGACTAACACTGAAGCTTTCTTT
TRBJ1-3,NA,TRBV29-1,NA,11,CSVDLGNTIYF,TGCAGCGTTGATCTCGGTAACACCATATATTTT
TRBJ1-2,TRBD1,TRBV24-1,NA,14,CATSDNRGSYGYTF,TGTGCCACCAGTGATAACAGGGGAAGCTATGGCTACACCTTC
TRBJ2-5,TRBD2,TRBV5-1,NA,15,CASSLATSVPETQYF,TGCGCCAGCAGCTTGGCCACTAGCGTCCCCGAGACCCAGTACTTC
TRBJ1-2,NA,TRBV7-2,NA,14,CARGREGNYGGYTF,TGTGCCAGAGGGAGGGAGGGTAACTATGGCGGCTACACCTTC
TRBJ1-2,TRBD1,TRBV27,NA,15,CASSLSMQGVYGYTF,TGTGCCAGCAGTTTATCGATGCAGGGGGTCTATGGCTACACCTTC
TRBJ2-3,TRBD2,TRBV5-4,once,15,CASSLELAGGDTQYF,TGTGCCAGCAGCTTGGAACTAGCGGGGGGGGATACGCAGTATTTT
TRBJ1-4,NA,TRBV7-7,NA,15,CASSRSPTLNEKLFF,TGTGCTAGCAGCCGGTCCCCCACTCTCAATGAAAAACTGTTTTTT
TRBJ2-7,TRBD1,TRBV19,NA,15,CASSIAGQGPYEQYF,TGTGCCAGTAGTATAGCGGGACAGGGCCCCTACGAGCAGTACTTC
TRBJ2-3,NA,TRBV29-1,NA,14,CSVAWGGREDTQYF,TGCAGCGTTGCCTGGGGGGGGCGTGAAGATACGCAGTATTTT
TRBJ2-2,NA,TRBV5-8,NA,14,CASSLGGNTGELFF,TGTGCCAGCAGCTTGGGAGGGAACACCGGGGAGCTGTTTTTT
TRBJ1-3,NA,TRBV28,NA,17,CASSTERSVSGGNTIYF,TGTGCCAGCAGTACAGAAAGGAGTGTGTCAGGGGGAAACACCATATATTTT
TRBJ2-1,NA,TRBV7-2,NA,13,CASSLNPYNEQFF,TGTGCCAGCAGCTTAAATCCGTACAATGAGCAGTTCTTC
TRBJ1-5,TRBD1,TRBV28,NA,14,CASSSGQRNQPQHF,TGTGCCAGCAGTTCGGGACAGCGCAATCAGCCCCAGCATTTT
TRBJ2-1,TRBD2,TRBV20-1,NA,15,CSASRPSGGSNEQFF,TGCAGTGCTAGTAGACCCAGCGGGGGGTCTAATGAGCAGTTCTTC
TRBJ2-7,NA,TRBV2,NA,12,CASSEPTYEQYF,TGTGCCAGCAGTGAACCCACCTACGAGCAGTACTTC
TRBJ2-7,NA,TRBV6-6,NA,15,CASSYPAGLTYEQYF,TGTGCCAGCAGTTACCCGGCGGGGCTAACCTACGAGCAGTACTTC